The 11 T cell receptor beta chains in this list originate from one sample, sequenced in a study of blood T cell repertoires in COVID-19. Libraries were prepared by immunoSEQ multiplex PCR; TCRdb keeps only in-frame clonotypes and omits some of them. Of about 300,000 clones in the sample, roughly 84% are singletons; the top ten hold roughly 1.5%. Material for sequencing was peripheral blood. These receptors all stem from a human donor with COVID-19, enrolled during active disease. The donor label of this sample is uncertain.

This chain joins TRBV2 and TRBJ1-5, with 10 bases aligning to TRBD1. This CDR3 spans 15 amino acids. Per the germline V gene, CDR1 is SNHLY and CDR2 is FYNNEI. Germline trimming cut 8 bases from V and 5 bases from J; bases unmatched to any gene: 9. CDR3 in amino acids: CASGPDRGQYQPQHF. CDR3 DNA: TGTGCCAGCGGGCCCGACAGGGGGCAGTATCAGCCCCAGCATTTT.

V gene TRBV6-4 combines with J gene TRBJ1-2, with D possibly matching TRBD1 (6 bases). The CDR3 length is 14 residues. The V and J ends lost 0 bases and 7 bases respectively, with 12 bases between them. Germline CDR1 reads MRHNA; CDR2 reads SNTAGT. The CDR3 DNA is TGTGCCAGCAGTGACTCGAGTTCCAGGGGTGGCTACACCTTC. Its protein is CASSDSSSRGGYTF.

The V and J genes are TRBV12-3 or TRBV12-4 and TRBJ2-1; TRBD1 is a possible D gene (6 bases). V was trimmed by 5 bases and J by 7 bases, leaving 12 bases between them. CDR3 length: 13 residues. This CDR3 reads CASSPIRGNEQFF. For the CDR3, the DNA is TGTGCCAGCAGTCCAATCAGGGGTAATGAGCAGTTCTTC.

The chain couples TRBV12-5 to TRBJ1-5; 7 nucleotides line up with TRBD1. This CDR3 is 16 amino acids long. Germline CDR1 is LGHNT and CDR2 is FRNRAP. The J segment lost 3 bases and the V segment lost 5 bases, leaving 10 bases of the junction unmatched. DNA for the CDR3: TGTGCTAGTGGTCCCGGGCATGGACAGGCCAATCAGCCCCAGCATTTT. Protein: CASGPGHGQANQPQHF.

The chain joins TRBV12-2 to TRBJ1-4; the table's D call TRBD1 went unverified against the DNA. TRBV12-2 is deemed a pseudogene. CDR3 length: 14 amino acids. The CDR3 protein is CASRLQGLEEKLFF. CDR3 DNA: TGTGCAAGTCGCTTGCAGGGGTTAGAGGAAAAACTGTTTTTT.

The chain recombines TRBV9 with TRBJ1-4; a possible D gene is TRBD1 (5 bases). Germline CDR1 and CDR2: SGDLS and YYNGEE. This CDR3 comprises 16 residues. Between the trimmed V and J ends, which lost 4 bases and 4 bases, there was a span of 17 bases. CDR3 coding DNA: TGTGCCAGCAGCCCTGGAGGGCGGGGGTTTAATGAAAAACTGTTTTTT. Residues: CASSPGGRGFNEKLFF. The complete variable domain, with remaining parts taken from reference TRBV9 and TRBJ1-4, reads DSGVTQTPKHLITATGQRVTLRCSPRSGDLSVYWYQQSLDQGLQFLIQYYNGEERAKGNILERFSAQQFPDLHSELNLSSLELGDSALYFCASSPGGRGFNEKLFFGSGTQLSVL.

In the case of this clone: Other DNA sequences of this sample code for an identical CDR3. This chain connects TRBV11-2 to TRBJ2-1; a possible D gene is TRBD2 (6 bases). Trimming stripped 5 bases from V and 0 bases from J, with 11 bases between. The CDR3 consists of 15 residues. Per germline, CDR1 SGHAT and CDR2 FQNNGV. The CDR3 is CASSPSSGSYNEQFF. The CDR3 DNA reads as TGTGCCAGCAGCCCCAGTAGCGGCTCCTACAATGAGCAGTTCTTC.

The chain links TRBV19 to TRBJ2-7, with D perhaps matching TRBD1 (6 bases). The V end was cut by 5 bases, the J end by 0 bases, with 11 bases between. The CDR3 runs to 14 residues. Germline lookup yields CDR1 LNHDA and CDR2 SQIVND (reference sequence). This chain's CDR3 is CASSPRDISYEQYF. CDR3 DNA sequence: TGTGCCAGTAGTCCCCGGGACATCTCCTACGAGCAGTACTTC.

The CDR3 here is CASSLRSPLAGFPDTQYF. CDR3 sequence (DNA): TGTGCCAGCAGCTTAAGGTCACCCCTGGCGGGATTCCCAGATACGCAGTATTTT. This chain links TRBV7-2 with TRBJ2-3; tentatively, D is TRBD2 (6 bases). Trimming removed 2 bases from V and 4 bases from J, with 22 bases in between. Germline loops: CDR1 SGHTA, CDR2 FQGNSA. CDR3 size: 18 residues.

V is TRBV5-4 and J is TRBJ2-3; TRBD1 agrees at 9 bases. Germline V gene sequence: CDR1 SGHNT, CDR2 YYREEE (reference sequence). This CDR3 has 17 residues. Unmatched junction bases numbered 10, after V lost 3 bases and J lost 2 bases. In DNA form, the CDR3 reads TGTGCCAGCAGCTGGGGGACAGGGAGAACCACCACAGATACGCAGTATTTT. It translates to CASSWGTGRTTTDTQYF. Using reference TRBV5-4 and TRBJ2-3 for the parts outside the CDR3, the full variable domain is ETGVTQSPTHLIKTRGQQVTLRCSSQSGHNTVSWYQQALGQGPQFIFQYYREEENGRGNFPPRFSGLQFPNYSSELNVNALELDDSALYLCASSWGTGRTTTDTQYFGPGTRLTVL.

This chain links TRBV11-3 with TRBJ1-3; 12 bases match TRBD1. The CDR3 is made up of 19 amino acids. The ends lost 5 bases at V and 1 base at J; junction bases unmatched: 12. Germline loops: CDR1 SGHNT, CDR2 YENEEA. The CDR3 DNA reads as TGTGCCAGCAGCCGAAGAGGGGACAGGGGGCCTGGATCTGGAAACACCATATATTTT. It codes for CASSRRGDRGPGSGNTIYF. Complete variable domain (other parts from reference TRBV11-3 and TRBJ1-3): EAGVVQSPRYKIIEKKQPVAFWCNPISGHNTLYWYLQNLGQGPELLIRYENEEAVDDSQLPKDRFSAERLKGVDSTLKIQPAELGDSAVYLCASSRRGDRGPGSGNTIYFGEGSWLTVV.